The 2 T cell receptor beta chains in this list originate from one sample, sequenced in a study of T cell repertoires in cytomegalovirus infection. TCRdb re-derived calls from the reads in MiXCR, one entry per CDR3 protein. The table has approximately 500,000 distinct CDR3 sequences, 25% to 35% seen once; the top ten hold about 17%. The antigens of these receptors remain unknown. This specimen was cultured PBMCs, taken from culture after CMV antigen stimulation. Receptor source: a human donor in good health (CMV status not recorded). Some clones in this sample may be carry-over from other donors' samples.

This clonotype was detected a few times. The chain is built from TRBV5-1 and TRBJ2-2, with 7 bases fitting TRBD2. This CDR3 has 15 amino acids. Germline-derived CDR1 and CDR2 are SGHRS and YFSETQ. V was pared by 1 base and J by 4 bases, with 4 bases of the junction left unmatched. The CDR3 loop reads CASSLQLAGTGELFF. CDR3 DNA: TGCGCCAGCAGCTTGCAGTTAGCGGGCACCGGGGAGCTGTTTTTT.

This rearrangement joins TRBV12-3 or TRBV12-4 to TRBJ2-2; TRBD1 matches 9 bases. The CDR3 extends over 17 amino acids. Trimming at V came to 5 bases and at J to 3 bases, leaving 10 bases not matched to a gene. The CDR3 protein is CASSQSLNRGHTGELFF. In nucleotides, the CDR3 is TGTGCCAGCAGTCAGAGCCTTAACAGGGGGCACACCGGGGAGCTGTTTTTT.